The TCR beta chain described here comes from a study of blood T cell repertoires in COVID-19. Study overall: Sources were T cells, B-cell-depleted T cells, or PBMCs; the material itself was cDNA or gDNA.

Trimming cost V 5 bases and J 2 bases; bases outside gene matches: 8. CDR1 and CDR2 from the germline V gene are SEHNR and FQNEAQ (reference sequence). The length of the CDR3 is 17 residues. Seattle researchers signed up patients amid active infection and tracked them longitudinally. Under the authors' procedure: Amplified reference gene primers provided the basis for estimating nucleated cell counts. Profiling relied on immunoSEQ multiplex PCR, and the TCRdb table lists in-frame clones only, not all of them. V, J and clone size derive from that table, while D and trimming were established from the DNA sequence. The sample shows tens of thousands of clones, roughly 85% of them seen only once.

Sequenced input: peripheral blood. V is TRBV7-9 and J is TRBJ1-6; 8 positions match TRBD1. The sequence was collected from a woman aged 55-75 years with COVID-19, enrolled during active disease. In DNA, the CDR3 is TGTGCCAGCAGCCGGTCGAGACAGGGGACCTATAATTCACCCCTCCACTTT. This gives the protein CASSRSRQGTYNSPLHF.